This T cell receptor (beta chain) was retrieved from a study of T cells in women clearing cervical HPV infection. Study at large: Blood came at first lesion visit for cases, post-clearance for controls. Overall study results and limits: Richness differences could reflect unmeasured T-cell content per sample. Controls had more TRBV6-7 (about 0.16%) than cases (roughly 0.11%). CIN3+ cases had significantly higher TCR repertoire richness than controls, but evenness did not differ.

In regard to this clone: Its antigen is as yet unknown. The CDR3 extends 3 residues past the end of the read, so its final part is completed from the germline J gene.

Germline loops: CDR1 MNHEY, CDR2 SMNVEV (reference sequence). V was cut by 2 bases and J by 9 bases, with 11 bases left in between. The CDR3 runs to 13 residues. Here immunoSEQ multiplex PCR was the method, and the copy in TCRdb shows in-frame clones only, minus some. Its table records about 32,000 clones. The chain employs TRBV27 and TRBJ1-5; possible D gene TRBD1, 6 bases. The clonotype was recovered from a woman between 18 and 69 years old with a cervical HPV16 infection that either progressed to CIN3+ or cleared (not recorded which). Sample: blood buffy coat. The DNA read from the CDR3 is TGTGCCAGCAGTTTACAGGAGACAGGGCCC. This gives the protein CASSLQETGP. The whole CDR3 reads CASSLQETGPQHF.